The 24 T cell receptor beta chains presented below share a single source sample, sequenced in a study of vaccination and CD4 T cells after COVID-19. Indicated treatment: roughly 11-day PBMC culture with coronavirus spike peptide pools or control peptides (ViraFEST assay). Before the COVID-19 pandemic (2011-2018), CD4+ T cells were obtained from the unexposed donor. These TCRs' antigens remain unknown. Sequencing of cultured CD4+ T cell DNA used the Oncomine TCR Beta short-read assay. Investigators obtained genomic DNA by extraction from cultured CD4+ T cells. TCRdb redid the calling of the PCR reads with MiXCR, one entry per CDR3 protein. The sample yields 6,000 to 7,000 distinct CDR3 sequences, around a third seen once. Sequenced input: CD4+ T cells from blood, cultured in vitro. Receptor source: a human donor in good health.

This clonotype is medium-sized by share. This chain connects TRBV20-1 to TRBJ1-6, with 10 bases that match TRBD1. This CDR3 spans 16 amino acids. Germline values: CDR1 DFQATT, CDR2 SNEGSKA (reference sequence). The V gene end was trimmed by 0 bases and the J gene end by 8 bases; junction bases not matched to a gene: 7. CDR3 sequence: CSARDRTGGGYSPLHF. CDR3 coding DNA: TGCAGTGCTAGAGATCGGACAGGGGGAGGTTATTCACCCCTCCACTTT.

The chain uses TRBV20-1 and TRBJ1-1, with 7 bases lining up with TRBD1. Germline V gives CDR1 DFQATT, CDR2 SNEGSKA (reference sequence). Losses at the gene ends were 5 bases for V and 8 bases for J; bases not matched to a gene: 11. The CDR3 extends over 13 amino acids. CDR3 amino acids: CSAQRQGGTEAFF. Written as DNA, the CDR3 is TGCAGTGCTCAACGACAGGGTGGCACAGAAGCTTTCTTT.

This clonotype was detected only once. The chain uses TRBV7-2 and TRBJ1-6; weak D call: TRBD1 (5 bases). Germline V gives CDR1 SGHTA, CDR2 FQGNSA. Trimming shortened V by 4 bases and J by 4 bases, and 5 bases separated the two germline ends. This CDR3 spans 13 amino acids. The CDR3 coding sequence is TGTACCAGCAGCTCAGGGTATAATTCACCCCTCCACTTT. Amino acid sequence: CTSSSGYNSPLHF.

The rearrangement links TRBV7-8 to TRBJ2-5; D unclear. Germline-derived CDR1 and CDR2 are SGHVS and FQNEAQ. This CDR3 contains 15 residues. V lost 1 base and J 2 bases, leaving 11 bases between the germline ends. The CDR3, as DNA: TGTGCCAGCAGCTTAGTCAGGCCTAGACAAGAGACCCAGTACTTC. Translated: CASSLVRPRQETQYF.

The V call is TRBV28, the J call TRBJ1-6, with 7 bases identical to TRBD1. Germline CDR1 is MDHEN and CDR2 is SYDVKM. CDR3 length: 16 residues. Trimming removed 6 bases from V and 5 bases from J; junction bases left unmatched: 10. The CDR3 region has the DNA TGTGCCAGCAGCCCTTGGACAGGCCCCAATAATTCACCCCTCCACTTT. It specifies CASSPWTGPNNSPLHF. Drawing the rest from reference TRBV28 and TRBJ1-6, the complete variable domain is DVKVTQSSRYLVKRTGEKVFLECVQDMDHENMFWYRQDPGLGLRLIYFSYDVKMKEKGDIPEGYSVSREKKERFSLILESASTNQTSMYLCASSPWTGPNNSPLHFGNGTRLTVT.

The chain is built from TRBV20-1 and TRBJ2-7; the match to TRBD2 covers 11 bases. With 2 bases clipped from V and 3 bases from J, the junction kept 6 bases outside the gene matches. This CDR3 is built from 15 residues. CDR1 and CDR2 from the germline V gene are DFQATT and SNEGSKA (reference sequence). CDR3 nucleotide sequence: TGCAGTGCTAGATATCTAGCGGGAGGTAGCTACGAGCAGTACTTC. This codes for CSARYLAGGSYEQYF.

This clonotype has just a few counts. The rearrangement uses TRBV7-6 and TRBJ2-5, with D possibly TRBD1 on 5 matching bases. The V end lost 5 bases, the J end lost 5 bases, and 15 bases lay between the germline ends. Germline CDR1 is SGHVS and CDR2 is FNYEAQ. The CDR3 contains 14 residues. The CDR3 region is CASSPLGRAETQYF. DNA of the CDR3: TGTGCCAGCAGCCCCTTGGGCAGGGCGGAGACCCAGTACTTC.

Sample share makes this clonotype medium-sized (0.01 to 0.1%). The gene calls are TRBV15 and TRBJ1-5; D is uncertain. The V end lost 5 bases, the J end lost 2 bases, and 10 bases lay between the germline ends. The V gene's germline CDR1 is LNHNV and CDR2 YYDKDF (reference sequence). CDR3 length: 14 amino acids. The CDR3 loop reads CATSHRLGNQPQHF. CDR3 nucleotides: TGTGCCACCAGCCATCGGTTGGGCAATCAGCCCCAGCATTTT.

There are a few counts of this clonotype. The rearrangement links TRBV15 to TRBJ2-6; TRBD1 is a possible D gene (6 bases). The CDR3 covers 15 residues. V dropped 3 bases and J dropped 0 bases, with 6 bases sitting between them. The germline gives CDR1 LNHNV, CDR2 YYDKDF (reference sequence). CDR3 residues: CATSRTGSGANVLTF. The CDR3 DNA is TGTGCCACCAGCAGGACAGGCTCTGGGGCCAACGTCCTGACTTTC.

This clonotype was seen more than once but under ten times. This chain connects TRBV28 to TRBJ2-5; D remains unclear. V lost 2 bases, J lost 2 bases, and 6 bases lay in between. CDR1 and CDR2 from the germline V gene are MDHEN and SYDVKM. CDR3 length equals 13 residues. The CDR3 DNA follows: TGTGCCAGCAGTTTAATCGGACAAGAGACCCAGTACTTC. Protein: CASSLIGQETQYF.

Of note for this clonotype: Since no conserved phenylalanine or tryptophan closes the CDR3, a read error is the likely cause. The DNA is omitted, as the CDR3 cannot be located on it reliably, and the CDR3 follows TCRdb's listing. V and J are TRBV21-1 and TRBJ2-7; no DNA check was done on the table's D call, TRBD1. TRBV21-1 is marked as a pseudogene. The CDR3 contains 12 residues when both ends are counted. The chain's CDR3 is CASSLEQRSGTL.

The chain's CDR3 is CSATSTSNTGELFF. For the CDR3, the DNA is TGCAGTGCCACTAGCACCTCGAACACCGGGGAGCTGTTTTTT. The V and J genes are TRBV20-1 and TRBJ2-2; a weak D match, TRBD2 (6 bases). The V gene lost 6 bases and the J gene lost 0 bases, with 11 bases spanning the gap. This CDR3 contains 14 residues. Germline V gene lookup returns CDR1 DFQATT and CDR2 SNEGSKA (reference sequence).

The chain couples TRBV7-2 to TRBJ2-1, with 9 nucleotides matching TRBD1. This CDR3 region has 14 residues. Germline V CDR1 and CDR2: SGHTA, FQGNSA. With 7 bases clipped from V and 7 bases from J, the junction kept 8 bases outside the gene matches. The CDR3 sequence: CASTPDRGMNEQFF. In DNA form, the CDR3 reads TGTGCCAGCACTCCAGACAGGGGGATGAATGAGCAGTTCTTC.

Only a few counts were recorded for this clonotype. This chain uses TRBV15 with TRBJ1-1; no firm D call. Trimming cost V 1 base and J 2 bases, with 2 bases left between them. Germline V gene data show CDR1 as LNHNV and CDR2 as YYDKDF (reference sequence). This CDR3 contains 12 residues. CDR3 in DNA: TGTGCCACCAGCAGAGCCAACACTGAAGCTTTCTTT. Its protein product is CATSRANTEAFF.

About this clonotype itself: One end of the junction varies from germline; a read error may be responsible. This chain connects TRBV7-9 to TRBJ2-5, with no clear D. Germline values: CDR1 SEHNR, CDR2 FQNEAQ (reference sequence). The CDR3 is 11 amino acids. CDR3 nucleotides: TGTGCCCGCAGCTCGGTAGAGACCCAGTACTTC. This sequence encodes CARSSVETQYF. Drawing the rest from reference TRBV7-9 and TRBJ2-5, the complete variable domain is DTGVSQNPRHKITKRGQNVTFRCDPISEHNRLYWYRQTLGQGPEFLTYFQNEAQLEKSRLLSDRFSAERPKGSFSTLEIQRTEQGDSAMYLCARSSVETQYFGPGTRLLVL.

This clonotype is labeled medium-sized. The genes are TRBV27 and TRBJ1-2, with 7 nucleotides matching TRBD1. V dropped 6 bases and J dropped 4; count of bases not matched to a gene: 5. The germline V gene encodes CDR1 MNHEY and CDR2 SMNVEV (reference sequence). CDR3 length equals 13 residues. DNA of the CDR3: TGTGCCAGCAGGCTGACAGGGTCCTATGGCTACACCTTC. Translation: CASRLTGSYGYTF.

The chain couples TRBV30 to TRBJ2-7; possibly TRBD1 for D (6 bases). This CDR3 spans 13 amino acids. V lost 0 bases, J lost 3 bases, and 9 bases lay in between. The germline V gene has CDR1 GTSNPN and CDR2 SVGIG (reference sequence). CDR3 sequence reads: CAWSVGGFYEQYF. The DNA for the CDR3 is TGTGCCTGGAGTGTAGGGGGATTCTACGAGCAGTACTTC.

This clonotype rates as medium-sized. V usage is TRBV15 and J usage is TRBJ2-5, with D perhaps matching TRBD1 (5 bases). Germline-derived CDR1 and CDR2 are LNHNV and YYDKDF (reference sequence). Trimming shortened V by 1 base and J by 4 bases, and 13 bases separated the two germline ends. The CDR3 length is 15 residues. The CDR3 loop is CATSRGGPGSETQYF. In DNA, the CDR3 is TGTGCCACCAGCAGAGGAGGTCCAGGGTCAGAGACCCAGTACTTC. Based on the CDR3 plus reference TRBV15 and TRBJ2-5, the full variable domain is DAMVIQNPRYQVTQFGKPVTLSCSQTLNHNVMYWYQQKSSQAPKLLFHYYDKDFNNEADTPDNFQSRRPNTSFCFLDIRSPGLGDTAMYLCATSRGGPGSETQYFGPGTRLLVL.

The CDR3 reads CATRAPGRIQETQYF. The CDR3 DNA is TGTGCCACCCGTGCCCCGGGACGGATCCAAGAGACCCAGTACTTC. The chain has TRBV19 and TRBJ2-5; either TRBD1 or TRBD2 may fit D (5 bases each). This CDR3 contains 15 residues. V was shortened by 10 bases and J by 1 base, with 19 bases between the two germline ends. Looked up from germline, CDR1 is LNHDA and CDR2 is SQIVND (reference sequence).

This chain links TRBV6-5 with TRBJ2-5; D is perhaps TRBD2 (5 bases). The length of the CDR3 is 13 residues. Germline lookup yields CDR1 MNHEY and CDR2 SVGAGI. Trimming shortened V by 4 bases and J by 2 bases, and 8 bases separated the two germline ends. The CDR3 DNA reads as TGTGCCAGCAGTTGGAGGTGGCAAGAGACCCAGTACTTC. Translating it yields CASSWRWQETQYF.

This clonotype came up a few times. CDR3 protein: CASTATNNSPLHF. The CDR3 nucleotides read TGTGCCAGCACCGCCACCAATAATTCACCCCTCCACTTT. V usage is TRBV6-1 and J usage is TRBJ1-6; no firm D call. The CDR3 consists of 13 residues. CDR1 and CDR2 from the germline V gene are MNHNS and SASEGT. V was clipped by 7 bases and J by 5 bases, with 9 bases between them.

CDR3 protein: CASTPGGTSGYNEQFF. CDR3 DNA sequence: TGTGCCAGCACTCCTGGGGGGACTAGCGGCTACAATGAGCAGTTCTTC. The chain has TRBV28 and TRBJ2-1, with 11 positions matching TRBD2. The CDR3 runs to 16 residues. CDR1 and CDR2 (germline): MDHEN, SYDVKM. V was pared by 7 bases and J by 3 bases, with 8 bases of the junction left unmatched.

V usage is TRBV2 and J usage is TRBJ1-6; D is perhaps TRBD1 (6 bases). The CDR3 contains 13 residues. V was cut by 6 bases and J by 7 bases, with 10 bases left in between. Germline V gene lookup returns CDR1 SNHLY and CDR2 FYNNEI. CDR3 region: CASSLTGNSPLHF. The CDR3 nucleotides are TGTGCCAGCAGCCTCACAGGGAATTCACCCCTCCACTTT.

This clonotype appeared a few times. The V call is TRBV7-9, the J call TRBJ1-2; no clear D. The V gene's germline CDR1 is SEHNR and CDR2 FQNEAQ (reference sequence). Trimming removed 6 bases from V and 7 bases from J, with 9 bases in between. CDR3 size: 11 residues. CDR3 protein: CASSSEGGYTF. DNA for the CDR3: TGTGCCAGCAGTTCAGAAGGTGGCTACACCTTC.